The 32 T cell receptor beta chains listed next were all sequenced from one sample in a study of blood T cell repertoires in COVID-19. Clones were sequenced by immunoSEQ multiplex PCR, and TCRdb holds only the in-frame ones, with some missing. The sample consists of fewer than 25,000 clones, around 91% of them appearing once. The source material was peripheral blood. The source of these receptors is a man in his sixties or seventies with acute or convalescent COVID-19.

This clone has more than one count but fewer than ten. The V gene is TRBV29-1, the J gene TRBJ1-4; D is unclear. V was clipped by 6 bases and J by 0 bases, with 14 bases between them. Germline lookup yields CDR1 SQVTM and CDR2 ANQGSEA. This CDR3 region has 15 residues. The CDR3 sequence: CSVTSTVATNEKLFF. The CDR3 DNA reads as TGCAGCGTGACTTCGACGGTTGCAACTAATGAAAAACTGTTTTTT. Variable domain in full (rest from reference TRBV29-1 and TRBJ1-4): SAVISQKPSRDICQRGTSLTIQCQVDSQVTMMFWYRQQPGQSLTLIATANQGSEATYESGFVIDKFPISRPNLTFSTLTVSNMSPEDSSIYLCSVTSTVATNEKLFFGSGTQLSVL.

The rearrangement links TRBV2 to TRBJ1-5; 8 nucleotides match TRBD1. J lost 4 bases, V lost 4 bases, and 12 bases had no gene match. The CDR3 contains 17 residues. Germline V gene sequence: CDR1 SNHLY, CDR2 FYNNEI. The CDR3 region has the DNA TGTGCCAGCAGTGTGGGGAGGACAGGGACAAGGAATCAGCCCCAGCATTTT. As protein: CASSVGRTGTRNQPQHF. Variable domain in full (rest from reference TRBV2 and TRBJ1-5): EPEVTQTPSHQVTQMGQEVILRCVPISNHLYFYWYRQILGQKVEFLVSFYNNEISEKSEIFDDQFSVERPDGSNFTLKIRSTKLEDSAMYFCASSVGRTGTRNQPQHFGDGTRLSIL.

The chain has TRBV24-1 and TRBJ2-1; TRBD1 matches 7 bases. The CDR3 spans 15 residues. The germline V gene has CDR1 KGHDR and CDR2 SFDVKD. After removal of 4 bases from V and 6 bases from J, the junction contained 8 bases not matched to a gene. In DNA form, the CDR3 reads TGTGCCACCAGTGACCCCAGGGGGTATAGCAATGAGCAGTTCTTC. It yields the protein CATSDPRGYSNEQFF.

The genes are TRBV5-4 and TRBJ1-6; D call uncertain. V shed 1 base and J shed 7 bases, with 9 bases lying between them. The CDR3 extends over 14 amino acids. Germline values: CDR1 SGHNT, CDR2 YYREEE (reference sequence). CDR3: CASSLSELNSPLHF. DNA for the CDR3: TGTGCCAGCAGCTTGTCAGAATTAAATTCACCCCTCCACTTT.

The rearrangement links TRBV7-9 to TRBJ2-2; 9 bases match TRBD2. The germline gives CDR1 SEHNR, CDR2 FQNEAQ (reference sequence). With 2 bases clipped from V and 6 bases from J, the junction kept 7 bases outside the gene matches. This CDR3 contains 16 residues. DNA for the CDR3: TGTGCCAGCAGCTTAAAATTAGCGGGAGACGCCGGGGAGCTGTTTTTT. It specifies CASSLKLAGDAGELFF.

The V call is TRBV19, the J call TRBJ1-5; D gene unclear. V lost 5 bases and J 3 bases, leaving 11 bases between the germline ends. CDR3 size: 14 residues. CDR1 and CDR2 (germline): LNHDA, SQIVND (reference sequence). The CDR3 here is CASSPPPYNQPQHF. The CDR3 nucleotides are TGTGCCAGTAGTCCGCCCCCCTACAATCAGCCCCAGCATTTT.

This clone appeared a single time. The chain is built from TRBV7-2 and TRBJ2-1, with 9 nucleotides matching TRBD2. The CDR3 is 13 residues long. Germline V lookup: CDR1 SGHTA, CDR2 FQGNSA. The junction had 4 bases not matched to a gene; V was cut back by 6 bases and J by 7 bases. Here the CDR3 reads CASRGLALNEQFF. The CDR3 coding sequence is TGTGCCAGCAGGGGACTAGCCTTGAATGAGCAGTTCTTC.

The rearrangement links TRBV19 to TRBJ1-1, with D possibly TRBD1 on 5 matching bases. The germline V gene encodes CDR1 LNHDA and CDR2 SQIVND (reference sequence). This CDR3 is 15 amino acids long. Deletions cut 5 bases from V and 0 bases from J, with 13 bases between. The CDR3 sequence: CASSEWTSMNTEAFF. In DNA, the CDR3 is TGTGCCAGTAGTGAGTGGACAAGTATGAACACTGAAGCTTTCTTT.

The chain employs TRBV7-6 and TRBJ2-7, with D unclear. Trimming cost V 4 bases and J 7 bases, with 14 bases left between them. The CDR3 is 13 residues long. CDR1 SGHVS and CDR2 FNYEAQ come from the germline V gene. As DNA, the CDR3 is TGTGCCAGCAGCTGGGCCCCTCCAGGAGAGCAGTACTTC. Its protein product is CASSWAPPGEQYF.

The rearrangement uses TRBV4-3 and TRBJ2-3, with no clear D. V dropped 0 bases and J dropped 4 bases, with 8 bases sitting between them. The CDR3 is 14 residues long. The V gene's germline CDR1 is LGHNA and CDR2 YSLEER. Here the CDR3 reads CASSQDFFADTQYF. The DNA for the CDR3 is TGCGCCAGCAGCCAAGATTTTTTCGCAGATACGCAGTATTTT.

The chain recombines TRBV6-6 with TRBJ2-1; 13 positions match TRBD2. From germline, CDR1 is MNHNY and CDR2 SVGAGI (reference sequence). V lost 4 bases to trimming and J lost 7 bases; unmatched junction nucleotides: 7. The CDR3 sequence is 16 residues long. CDR3 nucleotides: TGTGCCAGCAGTTGGACTAGCGGGAGTTCTGGGAATGAGCAGTTCTTC. Protein: CASSWTSGSSGNEQFF.

The rearrangement links TRBV19 to TRBJ1-1; tentatively, D is TRBD1 (6 bases). CDR1 and CDR2 from the germline V gene are LNHDA and SQIVND (reference sequence). The CDR3 has 14 amino acids. V was pared by 5 bases and J by 1 base, with 11 bases between. CDR3 in DNA: TGTGCCAGTAGTCTCAGGGGACAGAACACTGAAGCTTTCTTT. Encoded protein: CASSLRGQNTEAFF.

The chain carries TRBV3-1 (or the pseudogene TRBV3-2) and TRBJ2-3; 15 bases line up with TRBD2. The CDR3 contains 17 residues. Trimming cost V 4 bases and J 0 bases; bases outside gene matches: 2. Germline V gene lookup returns CDR1 LGHDT and CDR2 YNNKEL (reference sequence). In DNA, the CDR3 is TGTGCCAGCAGCCGGGGACTAGCGGGGGGCAGCACAGATACGCAGTATTTT. Residues: CASSRGLAGGSTDTQYF.

The rearrangement uses TRBV7-2 and TRBJ2-3, with 8 bases lining up with TRBD1. This CDR3 spans 15 amino acids. The germline V gene has CDR1 SGHTA and CDR2 FQGNSA. The trim removed 1 base at V and 1 base at J, leaving 1 base unmatched. CDR3 DNA sequence: TGTGCCAGCAGCTTAGGGGGACAGGGCACAGATACGCAGTATTTT. Its protein is CASSLGGQGTDTQYF. The variable domain in full, with the rest retrieved from reference TRBV7-2 and TRBJ2-3, is GAGVSQSPSNKVTEKGKDVELRCDPISGHTALYWYRQSLGQGLEFLIYFQGNSAPDKSGLPSDRFSAERTGGSVSTLTIQRTQQEDSAVYLCASSLGGQGTDTQYFGPGTRLTVL.

The chain joins TRBV5-1 to TRBJ1-1, with D maybe TRBD1 (5 bases). V was pared by 3 bases and J by 2 bases, with 11 bases between. Germline assignment: CDR1 SGHRS and CDR2 YFSETQ. The CDR3 has 14 amino acids. The CDR3 DNA reads TGCGCCAGCAGCTACGGCGGGGGAAACACTGAAGCTTTCTTT. This encodes CASSYGGGNTEAFF. Using reference TRBV5-1 and TRBJ1-1 for the parts outside the CDR3, the full variable domain is KAGVTQTPRYLIKTRGQQVTLSCSPISGHRSVSWYQQTPGQGLQFLFEYFSETQRNKGNFPGRFSGRQFSNSRSEMNVSTLELGDSALYLCASSYGGGNTEAFFGQGTRLTVV.

This rearrangement joins TRBV5-1 to TRBJ1-5; D may be TRBD1 (5 bases). The CDR3 consists of 13 residues. Per germline, CDR1 SGHRS and CDR2 YFSETQ. Trimming cost V 4 bases and J 7 bases, with 12 bases left between them. Written as DNA, the CDR3 is TGCGCCAGCAGCCCCGGGGGGGTCCAGCCCCAGCATTTT. Its translation: CASSPGGVQPQHF.

The chain joins TRBV19 to TRBJ2-7; TRBD1 agrees at 8 bases. The CDR3 runs to 14 residues. The germline V gene encodes CDR1 LNHDA and CDR2 SQIVND (reference sequence). The trim removed 3 bases at V and 3 bases at J, leaving 4 bases unmatched. CDR3 DNA: TGTGCCAGTAGTATTAGGGGACAGGACTACGAGCAGTACTTC. Translation: CASSIRGQDYEQYF. The complete variable domain, with remaining parts taken from reference TRBV19 and TRBJ2-7, reads DGGITQSPKYLFRKEGQNVTLSCEQNLNHDAMYWYRQDPGQGLRLIYYSQIVNDFQKGDIAEGYSVSREKKESFPLTVTSAQKNPTAFYLCASSIRGQDYEQYFGPGTRLTVT.

The chain couples TRBV19 to TRBJ1-4; 9 nucleotides agree with TRBD1. Germline CDR1 and CDR2: LNHDA and SQIVND (reference sequence). V lost 5 bases, J lost 6 bases, and 7 bases stayed unmatched. The CDR3 contains 15 residues. Here the CDR3 DNA reads TGTGCCAGTAGTTCTCCGGGACAGGGTGATGAAAAACTGTTTTTT. Translated: CASSSPGQGDEKLFF.

The V and J genes are TRBV14 and TRBJ1-1; TRBD1 matches at 7 bases. Germline lookup yields CDR1 SGHDN and CDR2 FVKESK. After removal of 4 bases from V and 0 bases from J, the junction contained 5 bases not matched to a gene. This CDR3 contains 15 residues. The CDR3 bases are TGTGCCAGCAGCCCGGGGACAGAACTGAACACTGAAGCTTTCTTT. Its translation: CASSPGTELNTEAFF.

The genes are TRBV7-9 and TRBJ1-2; 9 bases line up with TRBD1. Germline loops: CDR1 SEHNR, CDR2 FQNEAQ (reference sequence). V lost 4 bases, J lost 7 bases, and 10 bases stayed unmatched. This CDR3 region has 15 residues. Here the CDR3 reads CASSSSGTGIRGYTF. The CDR3 nucleotides read TGTGCCAGCAGCTCCAGCGGGACAGGGATACGTGGCTACACCTTC.

The rearrangement uses TRBV15 and TRBJ1-1, with TRBD1 matching over 8 bases. The CDR3 contains 15 residues. V lost 3 bases, J lost 0 bases, and 3 bases stayed unmatched. The V gene's germline CDR1 is LNHNV and CDR2 YYDKDF (reference sequence). Written as DNA, the CDR3 is TGTGCCACCAGCAGGTTCAGGGGGCTGAACACTGAAGCTTTCTTT. Protein sequence: CATSRFRGLNTEAFF.

The rearrangement joins TRBV5-1 to TRBJ2-7; TRBD1 might be the D (6 bases). Germline V gene data show CDR1 as SGHRS and CDR2 as YFSETQ. The V gene lost 4 bases and the J gene lost 5 bases, with 19 bases spanning the gap. The CDR3 consists of 15 residues. This chain's CDR3 is CASSRVGTGNNEQYF. Written as DNA, the CDR3 is TGCGCCAGCAGCCGGGTGGGTACAGGGAACAACGAGCAGTACTTC.

The chain joins TRBV10-2 to TRBJ2-7; TRBD2 agrees at 7 bases. CDR1 WSHSY and CDR2 SAAADI come from the germline V gene. Unmatched junction bases numbered 9, after V lost 1 base and J lost 0 bases. This CDR3 spans 17 amino acids. Here the CDR3 reads CASSELWRAGSSYEQYF. DNA of the CDR3: TGCGCCAGCAGTGAGTTATGGAGAGCGGGGAGCTCCTACGAGCAGTACTTC.

The chain couples TRBV18 to TRBJ1-5, with D maybe TRBD1 (6 bases). V lost 6 bases, J lost 5 bases, and 14 bases lay in between. From germline, CDR1 is KGHSH and CDR2 LQKENI. The CDR3 runs 14 residues. CDR3 coding DNA: TGTGCCAGCTCCGGGGGGGCCCGGGATCAGCCCCAGCATTTT. It specifies CASSGGARDQPQHF.

The V call is TRBV5-1, the J call TRBJ1-6, with 9 bases fitting TRBD1. The CDR3 is 14 amino acids. The V gene end was trimmed by 4 bases and the J gene end by 6 bases; junction bases not matched to a gene: 2. Per the germline V gene, CDR1 is SGHRS and CDR2 is YFSETQ. The CDR3 coding sequence is TGCGCCAGCAGCCCGGACAGGGGTAATTCACCCCTCCACTTT. Its translation is CASSPDRGNSPLHF.

The chain has TRBV30 and TRBJ2-4; 8 bases are a match to TRBD1. Per germline, CDR1 GTSNPN and CDR2 SVGIG (reference sequence). V shed 2 bases, J shed 0 bases, and the junction held 9 bases outside the gene matches. The CDR3 sequence is 17 residues long. The CDR3 is CAWSPTGQGLAKNIQYF. The CDR3 nucleotides read TGTGCCTGGAGTCCGACCGGACAGGGACTAGCCAAAAACATTCAGTACTTC.

The V call is TRBV29-1, the J call TRBJ2-4, with 8 bases lining up with TRBD2. The CDR3 sequence is 13 residues long. The germline V gene encodes CDR1 SQVTM and CDR2 ANQGSEA. V shed 6 bases, J shed 9 bases, and the junction held 10 bases outside the gene matches. DNA of the CDR3: TGCAGCGTCGATAGCGGGACTGATGGCATTCAGTACTTC. Amino acids: CSVDSGTDGIQYF.

The chain combines TRBV28 with TRBJ2-1; TRBD1 agrees at 7 bases. Per germline, CDR1 MDHEN and CDR2 SYDVKM. The CDR3 spans 16 residues. V gave up 5 bases and J gave up 3 bases; unmatched junction bases: 10. In DNA form, the CDR3 reads TGTGCCAGCAGTACCCGAACAGGGGATCGCTACAATGAGCAGTTCTTC. Amino acids: CASSTRTGDRYNEQFF.

The chain recombines TRBV19 with TRBJ1-4, with D tentatively TRBD1 (5 bases). The CDR3 loop spans 15 amino acids. The V and J ends lost 2 bases and 3 bases respectively, with 10 bases between them. CDR1 is LNHDA, CDR2 SQIVND, per germline (reference sequence). This CDR3 is CASSIQGAPNEKLFF. The CDR3, as DNA: TGTGCCAGTAGTATACAGGGTGCCCCTAATGAAAAACTGTTTTTT.

The rearrangement uses TRBV29-1 and TRBJ1-4, with D perhaps matching TRBD1 (5 bases). CDR1 is SQVTM and CDR2 is ANQGSEA in the germline V gene. Trimming stripped 3 bases from V and 1 base from J, with 9 bases between. The CDR3 sequence is 14 residues long. In nucleotides, the CDR3 is TGCAGCGTTGATGACGGGGGAACTAATGAAAAACTGTTTTTT. Protein: CSVDDGGTNEKLFF.

The chain uses TRBV30 and TRBJ2-1; 8 bases match TRBD1. This CDR3 has 15 residues. V lost 0 bases, J lost 10 bases, and 11 bases stayed unmatched. The germline gives CDR1 GTSNPN, CDR2 SVGIG (reference sequence). The CDR3 protein is CAWSVGQGIDVEQFF. The CDR3 region has the DNA TGTGCCTGGAGTGTCGGACAGGGCATTGATGTGGAGCAGTTCTTC.

The gene calls are TRBV3-1 (or the pseudogene TRBV3-2) and TRBJ2-5, with 7 positions matching TRBD1. The CDR3 has 15 amino acids. The V gene's germline CDR1 is LGHDT and CDR2 YNNKEL (reference sequence). Losses at the gene ends were 2 bases for V and 4 bases for J; bases not matched to a gene: 7. The CDR3 spells CASSQRSAGGETQYF. The CDR3 nucleotides read TGTGCCAGCAGCCAAAGGTCGGCAGGGGGAGAGACCCAGTACTTC.